This is a list of T cell receptor beta chains from one sample in a study of vaccination effects on CD4 cells after COVID-19. The table came from immunoSEQ multiplex PCR; TCRdb's copy has only in-frame clones and leaves some out. The data show 20,000 to 25,000 clones, roughly 80% seen once. These receptors' targets are unknown. The sample consisted of CD4+ T cells from PBMCs cultured with SARS-CoV-2 spike peptides, taken after COVID-19 vaccination. The receptors were gathered from a human donor who received a COVID-19 vaccine. CDR3s include the opening cysteine and the closing phenylalanine or tryptophan. The D gene is left open where the match is weak. Not every row has a clone size; where given, it reads once, few, many or a size class.

TRBJ1-6	.	TRBD1	TRBV30	TGTGCCTGGACGCGGACAGGGAGCTCCTATAATTCACCCCTCCACTTT	CAWTRTGSSYNSPLHF
TRBJ2-5	.	TRBD2	TRBV6-1	TGTGCCAGCAGTGACCTACTGGGGGGGAGTAGTTTGGGGGAGACCCAGTACTTC	CASSDLLGGSSLGETQYF
TRBJ1-1	.	.	TRBV3-1/TRBV3-2	TGTGCCAGCAGCCAAGATGGGGTGGACACTGAAGCTTTCTTT	CASSQDGVDTEAFF
TRBJ1-4	few	.	TRBV7-9	TGTGCCAGCAGCTTAGGGTGGAGGGGCAGGGATGAAAAACTGTTTTTT	CASSLGWRGRDEKLFF
TRBJ2-1	.	TRBD2	TRBV6-1	TGTGCCAGCAGTGAAGGAAGAAGGACTAGGATCTACAATGAGCAGTTCTTC	CASSEGRRTRIYNEQFF
TRBJ2-1	once	TRBD2	TRBV5-4	TGTGCCAGCAGTCGTCGGGTAGCGGGGTACAATGAGCAGTTCTTC	CASSRRVAGYNEQFF
TRBJ2-1	.	TRBD1	TRBV24-1	TGTGCCACCAGTGATTTGGGGACAGGGAACCATGAGCAGTTCTTC	CATSDLGTGNHEQFF
TRBJ2-6	.	TRBD1	TRBV27	TGTGCCAGCAGTTTCCTTGGACAGGGAGTATCTGGGGCCAACGTCCTGACTTTC	CASSFLGQGVSGANVLTF
TRBJ2-7	.	.	TRBV5-1	TGCGCCAGCAGCAAAACGGACGGTCCCTACGAGCAGTACTTC	CASSKTDGPYEQYF
TRBJ1-4	.	.	TRBV11-2	TGTGCCAGCAGCCCCACAGGTGGGGCAACTAATGAAAAACTGTTTTTT	CASSPTGGATNEKLFF
TRBJ2-1	.	TRBD2	TRBV5-1	TGCGCCAGCAGCTCCTCCCTAGGTAGCGGGGGCCCTTACAATGAGCAGTTCTTC	CASSSSLGSGGPYNEQFF
TRBJ2-2	.	.	TRBV2	TGTGCCAGCAGCATTGAGGGAACAACCAACACCGGGGAGCTGTTTTTT	CASSIEGTTNTGELFF
TRBJ1-6	.	.	TRBV14	TGTGCCAGCAGCCAAGGGATGGTAGGCAATAATTCACCCCTCCACTTT	CASSQGMVGNNSPLHF
TRBJ2-1	.	TRBD2	TRBV19	TGTGCCAGTAGGGATCTAGCGGCCTTGGGGGAGCAGTTCTTC	CASRDLAALGEQFF
TRBJ1-2	.	.	TRBV5-1	TGCGCCAGCAGCTACCAGGGCGACTATGGCTACACCTTC	CASSYQGDYGYTF
TRBJ1-2	.	TRBD1	TRBV7-8	TGTGCCAGCAGCTTAGTGGGGACAGGGGAATACACCTTC	CASSLVGTGEYTF
TRBJ1-6	.	.	TRBV24-1	TGTGCCACCAGTTGGGGCTATAATTCACCCCTCCACTTT	CATSWGYNSPLHF